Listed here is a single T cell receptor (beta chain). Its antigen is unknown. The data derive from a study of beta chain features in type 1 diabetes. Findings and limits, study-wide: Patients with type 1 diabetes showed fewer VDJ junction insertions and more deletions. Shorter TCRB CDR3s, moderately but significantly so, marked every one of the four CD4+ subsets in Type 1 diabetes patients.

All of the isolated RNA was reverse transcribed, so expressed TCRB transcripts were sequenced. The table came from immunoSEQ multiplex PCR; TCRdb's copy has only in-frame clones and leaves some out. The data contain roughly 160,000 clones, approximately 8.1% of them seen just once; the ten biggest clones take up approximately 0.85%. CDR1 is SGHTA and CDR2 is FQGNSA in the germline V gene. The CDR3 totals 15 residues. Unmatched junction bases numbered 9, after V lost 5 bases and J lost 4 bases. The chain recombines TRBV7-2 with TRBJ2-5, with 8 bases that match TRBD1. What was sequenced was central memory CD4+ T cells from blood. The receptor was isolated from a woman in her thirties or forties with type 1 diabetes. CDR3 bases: TGTGCCAGCAGCCCGCCAGGACAGGGCCGAGAGACCCAGTACTTC. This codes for CASSPPGQGRETQYF.